This record concerns one T cell receptor (beta chain) sequence. Its antigen is still unknown. Around 10 milliliters of peripheral blood were drawn from each donor. This sample is drawn from a study of type 1 and type 2 diabetes patients. The CDR3 is made up of 18 amino acids. Trimming cost V 4 bases and J 2 bases; bases outside gene matches: 11. The V gene's germline CDR1 is LNHNV and CDR2 YYDKDF (reference sequence). PCR was run on genomic DNA. A primer set of 30 forward and 13 reverse primers amplified the CDR3. Each CDR3 protein is one row after TCRdb ran MiXCR on the multiplex PCR reads. Among approximately 260,000 distinct CDR3 sequences listed, around 50% were seen once. Overall study findings and caveats: Some expanded clones seen only in T1D might occur in additional T2D or control samples. Age and gender were not matched between study groups, possibly biasing interpretation. Type 2 diabetes patients had few highly-expanded CD4+ clones, median one.

The chain carries TRBV15 and TRBJ1-5; 10 positions match TRBD1. Sequencing was performed on peripheral blood mononuclear cells (PBMCs). The receptor was isolated from a man aged 18-30 years with type 2 diabetes. CDR3 region: CATSTKGQGPPGNQPQHF. The CDR3 region has the DNA TGTGCCACCAGCACGAAGGGACAGGGGCCGCCCGGCAATCAGCCCCAGCATTTT.